This T cell receptor (beta chain) was sequenced during a study of immune cell composition in non-small cell lung cancer. Germline V gene data show CDR1 as LGHNA and CDR2 as YSLEER. With 4 bases removed from V and 3 bases from J, the gap between germline ends came to 13 bases. This CDR3 is 14 amino acids long. Sequencing used immunoSEQ multiplex PCR; TCRdb keeps in-frame clones, though not all of them. There are around 16,000 clones in the sample; around 80% occur only once, and approximately 10% lies in the top ten. Normal lung was taken at the farthest possible site, at least 3 cm from tumour. This clone has a single count. Separately, the same data were catalogued under a study of CD4 T cells in lung cancer. This second study says: Some responses in blood might come from in vitro naive priming, not memory.

The sequenced material came from non-adjacent lung tissue. V is TRBV4-3 and J is TRBJ2-7; the D call may be TRBD1 or TRBD2 (5 bases each). This TCR was recovered from a human donor with non-small cell lung cancer. CDR3 protein: CASSPGAGFYEQYF. In nucleotides, the CDR3 is TGCGCCAGCAGCCCCGGGGCAGGGTTCTACGAGCAGTACTTC.